The sequence of this T cell receptor beta chain was determined in a study of T-cell reconstitution after alpha-beta-depleted transplantation in children (TCRdb year 2016). Background for the entire study: Using TCR repertoire profiling, the study quantitatively followed how T-cell immune reconstitution unfolded in children after TCRalphabeta/CD19-depleted allogeneic hematopoietic cell transplantation. Beyond this particular receptor, the publication reports: The apparently early alphabetaT-cell count recovery about two months after transplant was reportedly dependent on only several hundred rapidly expanded clones derived from non-depleted graft cells. In some patients, the high TCRbeta diversity seen at day 60 was put down to recipient T cells and intrathymic progenitors that had survived conditioning. Hyperexpanded clone frequencies declined over subsequent months; after one year, T-cell counts and TCRbeta diversity were mostly attributed to newly produced T cells.

V lost 2 bases and J lost 7 bases; the stretch between them is 18 bases long. The CDR3 holds 16 amino acids from the cysteine to the phenylalanine. The entry retains the CDR3 DNA only, 48 bases that are in frame from base 1. Interpreted using the paper, the treatment or condition label stands for: allogeneic hematopoietic cell transplantation with graft depleted of TCRalphabeta T cells and CD19 B cells. The children who served as transplant recipients had been given grafts of TCRalphabeta/CD19-depleted allogeneic hematopoietic cells. Comments on this clonotype: Its antigen remains unidentified. Qualities for individual bases were not recorded, and no much larger clone is one base off.

Preparation of the library involved PCR. The sequencer listed for this sample is Illumina HiSeq 2500. To normalize quantification of the TCRbeta repertoire, the TCR libraries were built with molecular barcoding that relied on unique molecular identifiers. TCRdb took the public reads, trimmed them with fastp at Q25, ran MiXCR for clone calling and kept in-frame beta chains. A single entry per CDR3 protein holds the most common genes and DNA from its merged rows. The sample records 60,000 to 70,000 distinct CDR3 sequences, just under 5% of which are singletons. The ten most abundant clones make up approximately 20% of the sample.

The TCR sequence derives from a boy younger than two who had a stem cell transplant for acute myeloid leukemia, so the T cells may come from the graft donor. The rearrangement joined TRBV12-3 or TRBV12-4 to TRBJ2-1; there is no confident call for the D gene. The source was PBMCs, mostly from graft donor cells, collected 180 days after TCRalphabeta/CD19-depleted stem cell transplant. The DNA is as follows: TGTGCCAGCAGTTTATCCCCGTCGGCGGCCTGGAATGAGCAGTTCTTC. Its protein is CASSLSPSAAWNEQFF.